This TCR beta chain was profiled in a study of blood T cells in healthy people across ages (dated by TCRdb to 2013 to 2016). Regarding the research as a whole: Template switching captured roughly one uniquely barcoded TCR beta cDNA molecule per two T cells in model experiments. Using deep sequencing normalized with unique cDNA molecular identifiers, the study measured how TCR beta repertoire diversity changes with age. The donors were split into four age groups: young (average 16 years), middle-aged (roughly 39), aged (62) and long-lived (about 74). To avoid experimental bias, donors of different ages were randomly spread across the sequencing lanes. Using the same blood draw, the study looked at two additional independent replicas of 1 million unique cDNA reads for two donors, one aged 18 to 30 and the other aged 80 or older.

The library was generated by 5' RACE. TCRdb names Illumina HiSeq 2500 as the instrument used. A second PCR of roughly 7 to 11 cycles was performed with a sample-barcoded 5' primer and a J-beta primer mix. A template-switch 5' adaptor carrying 12 random nucleotides introduced a unique molecular identifier onto each TCR beta cDNA molecule. At least 2.5 million CDR3-containing paired-end reads were obtained from each sample. The Mint cDNA synthesis kit, primed by a TRBC-specific oligonucleotide, was used to synthesize first-strand cDNA from all RNA. Following uracil-DNA glycosylase treatment, a first 18-cycle PCR with universal primers M1SS and BC2_uni_R was performed on all cDNA. Per the source publication's procedure: For normalization, 1 million high-quality reads were randomly selected from each sample, with every read carrying a distinct molecular identifier. Reads with shared molecular identifiers were discarded instead of being binned into consensus sequences. MiTCR, with a Q25 quality threshold and the strictest error-elimination algorithm, was used for CDR3 identification, clonotype clustering and error correction. A nonparametric unseen species model with Euler transformation was used to estimate lower-bound total TCR beta diversity. The raw public data were reprocessed by TCRdb itself: fastp quality trimming at Q25, MiXCR clonotype calling, in-frame beta chains only. For every CDR3 protein sequence, its rows merge into one entry that carries the most common genes and DNA. The V and J calls and clone size come from TCRdb's table, not from the authors' own analysis. The sample profile shows some 1.5 million distinct CDR3 sequences; 28% of them were found once. The ten largest clonotypes hold 7% to 9% of the sample.

The donors were roughly 39 Caucasian individuals from Russia, aged 6 to 90 years, who were systemically healthy. Roughly 9.5 milliliters of peripheral blood were drawn from each donor into EDTA-treated Vacutainer tubes. Ficoll-Paque density-gradient centrifugation was used to isolate PBMCs, with at least 7 million obtained per sample. Total RNA was extracted from PBMCs with Trizol reagent, with at least 6 micrograms obtained per sample. Naive CD45RAhigh/CD27high T cell percentages were measured by flow cytometry on a PBMC aliquot from every donor. Taken from the germline V gene (reference sequence), the CDR1 and CDR2 loops are SEHNR and FQNEAQ. The CDR3 runs 15 amino acids, cysteine and phenylalanine included. Of all the DNA, just the CDR3 is kept, 45 bases in frame from base 1. The V end loses 0 bases and the J end loses 0 bases, and a stretch of 6 bases separates them. As to this clonotype: There is no known antigen for this receptor. No much larger clone exists at a distance of one base, and base qualities are not known.

Findings and caveats that apply to the study as a whole: Estimates of total diversity based on one million sequenced T cells were regarded as lower bounds and as underestimates. The percentage of naive T cells measured by flow cytometry correlated strongly with observed TCR beta diversity. Compared with the aged group, the long-lived group had more naive CD4+ T cells, fewer expanded clones and increased TCR diversity, suggesting age selection. Since profiling was done on bulk unsorted PBMCs, naive and antigen-experienced compartments could not be conclusively compared. Because donor CMV infection status was unknown, age-related changes in expanded clonotypes were potentially confounded. As age increased, observed TCR beta diversity per million T cells dropped in a roughly linear way, and a significant reduction was already evident by age 40.

Rearrangement joined TRBV7-9 to TRBJ1-3, with no confidently assigned D gene. The specimen sequenced was blood. The clonotype was recovered from a woman younger than 45 in good health. The nucleotide sequence is given as TGTGCCAGCAGCTTAGCAGGGTTCTCTGGAAACACCATATATTTT. Translated, it gives CASSLAGFSGNTIYF.